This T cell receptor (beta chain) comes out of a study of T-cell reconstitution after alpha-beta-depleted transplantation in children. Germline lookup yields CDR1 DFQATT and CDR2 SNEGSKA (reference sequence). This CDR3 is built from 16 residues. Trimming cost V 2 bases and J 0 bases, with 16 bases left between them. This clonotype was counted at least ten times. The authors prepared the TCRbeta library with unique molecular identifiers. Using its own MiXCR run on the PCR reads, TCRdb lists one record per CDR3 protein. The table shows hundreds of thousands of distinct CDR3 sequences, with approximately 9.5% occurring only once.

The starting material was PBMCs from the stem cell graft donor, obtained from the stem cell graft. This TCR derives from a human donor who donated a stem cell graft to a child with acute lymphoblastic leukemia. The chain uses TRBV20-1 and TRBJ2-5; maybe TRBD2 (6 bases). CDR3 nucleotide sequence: TGCAGTGCTAGAAGTGACGGGGGAAGGTACCAAGAGACCCAGTACTTC. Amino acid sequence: CSARSDGGRYQETQYF.